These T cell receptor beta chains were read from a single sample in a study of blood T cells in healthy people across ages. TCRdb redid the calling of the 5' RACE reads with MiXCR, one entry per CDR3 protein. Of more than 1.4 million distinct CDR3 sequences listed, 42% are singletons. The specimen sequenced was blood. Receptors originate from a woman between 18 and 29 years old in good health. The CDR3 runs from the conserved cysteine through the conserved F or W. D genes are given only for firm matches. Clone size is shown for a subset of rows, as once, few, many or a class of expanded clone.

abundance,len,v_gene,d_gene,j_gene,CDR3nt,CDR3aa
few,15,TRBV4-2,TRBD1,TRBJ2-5,TGTGCCAGCAGCCAAGAGGAGACAGGGGTGGAGACCCAGTACTTC,CASSQEETGVETQYF
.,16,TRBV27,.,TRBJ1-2,TGTGCCAGCAGCAGTGCCGGGACGGCCTTATGGTTGGGCTACACCTTC,CASSSAGTALWLGYTF
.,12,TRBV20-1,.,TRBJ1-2,TGCAGTGCAATCGAGTCTTCGAATGGCTACACCTTC,CSAIESSNGYTF
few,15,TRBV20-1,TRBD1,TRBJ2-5,TGCAGTGCTGATATCGGGCACAGGGGGCTGAAGACCCAGTACTTC,CSADIGHRGLKTQYF
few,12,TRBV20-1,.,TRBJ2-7,TGCAGTCCGGGACAAACCTTTGGCGAGCAGTACTTC,CSPGQTFGEQYF
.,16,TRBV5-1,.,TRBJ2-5,TGCGCCAGCAGCCCCACCGAGCGGGCCCTACAAGAGACCCAGTACTTC,CASSPTERALQETQYF
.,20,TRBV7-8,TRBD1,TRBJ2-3,TGTGCCAGCAGCTTAGGGACAGGGGATGTGTGGGGACCATACACAGATACGCAGTATTTT,CASSLGTGDVWGPYTDTQYF
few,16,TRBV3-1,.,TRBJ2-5,TGTGCCAGCAGCCAAGACTCGAGCGGCCCACAAGAGACCCAGTACTTC,CASSQDSSGPQETQYF
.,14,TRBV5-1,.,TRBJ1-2,TGCGCCAGCAGCTTGGGGACAGCGGACTATGGCTACACCTTC,CASSLGTADYGYTF
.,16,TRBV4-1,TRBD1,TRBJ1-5,TGCGCCAGCAGCCAAGGAGGGACAGGGTACAATCAGCCCCAGCATTTT,CASSQGGTGYNQPQHF
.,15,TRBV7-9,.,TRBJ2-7,TGTGCCAGCAGCTTTATAGAAAGCTCCTACAATGAGCAGTACTTC,CASSFIESSYNEQYF
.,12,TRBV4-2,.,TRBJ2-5,TGTGCCAGCAGCTTTGCACCCAGTGAGCAGTACTTC,CASSFAPSEQYF
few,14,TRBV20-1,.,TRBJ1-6,TGCAGTGCTGTTCAGGGGAAAGAATCTTCACCCCTCCACTTT,CSAVQGKESSPLHF
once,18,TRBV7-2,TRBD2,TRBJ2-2,TGTGCCAGCAGCCCCCTACTAGCGGGAGGGCCGTCCGCCGGGGAGCTGTTTTTT,CASSPLLAGGPSAGELFF
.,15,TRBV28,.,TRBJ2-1,TGTGCCAGCAGACCGATCGGAAAAGCGGTGAATGAGCAGTTCTTC,CASRPIGKAVNEQFF
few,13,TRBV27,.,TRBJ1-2,TGTGCCAGCAGTTTATCGGGGGCTGATGGCTACACCTTC,CASSLSGADGYTF
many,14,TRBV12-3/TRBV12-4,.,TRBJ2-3,TGTGCCAGCACCCCGGGCGGAGGCACAGATACGCAGTATTTT,CASTPGGGTDTQYF
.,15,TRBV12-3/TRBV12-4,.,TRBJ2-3,TGTGCCAGCAGGATCCGGGGGGCATCCACAGATACGCAGTATTTT,CASRIRGASTDTQYF
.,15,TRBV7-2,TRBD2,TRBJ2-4,TGTGCCAGCAGCTTAGCGTCTAGCGGGAAGTATGAGCAGTACTTC,CASSLASSGKYEQYF
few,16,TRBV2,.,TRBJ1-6,TGTGCCAGCCAACCCGGGAACAGGGTCGAAGGGTCACCCCTCCACTTT,CASQPGNRVEGSPLHF
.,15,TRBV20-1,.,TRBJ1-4,TGCAGTGCTAGCGTTGGTGGCGGAACGAATGAAAAACTGTTTTTT,CSASVGGGTNEKLFF
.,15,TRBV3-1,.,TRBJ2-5,TGTGCCAGCAGCCAAGATTCGGCGGGGCCGGGGGAGCAGTACTTC,CASSQDSAGPGEQYF
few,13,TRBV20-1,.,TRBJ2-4,TGCAGTGCCCCGACAGTAGCCAAAAACATTCAGTACTTC,CSAPTVAKNIQYF
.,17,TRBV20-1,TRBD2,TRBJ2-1,TGCAGTGCTAGAGATAGGCGGGAGGGCCTTTCGAGAAATGAGCAGTTCTTC,CSARDRREGLSRNEQFF
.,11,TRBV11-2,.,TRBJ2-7,TGTGCCAGCAGCCTTACGGGACCCCAGTACTTC,CASSLTGPQYF
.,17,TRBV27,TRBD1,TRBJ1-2,TGTGCCAGCAGTACCACTGGACAGGCGCTTCATAACTATGGCTACACCTTC,CASSTTGQALHNYGYTF
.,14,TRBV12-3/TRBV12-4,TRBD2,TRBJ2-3,TGTGCCAGTGGACTAGCGGTAGGTGTAGATACGCAGTATTTT,CASGLAVGVDTQYF
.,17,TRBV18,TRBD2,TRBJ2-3,TGTGCCAGTTCACCGCCGGGACTAGCGGGAAGGGCAGATACGCAGTATTTT,CASSPPGLAGRADTQYF
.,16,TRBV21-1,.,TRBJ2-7,TGTGCCAGCAGCAAAGCGGGTGGACACCCCTACAATGAGCAGTACTTC,CASSKAGGHPYNEQYF
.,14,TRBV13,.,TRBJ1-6,TGTGCCAGCAGCTCGCAGGGGCGTAATTCACCCCTCCACTTT,CASSSQGRNSPLHF
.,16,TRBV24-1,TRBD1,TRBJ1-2,TGTGCCACCAGTGAAGGTCCGGGACAGGGGCCCTATGGCTACACCTTC,CATSEGPGQGPYGYTF
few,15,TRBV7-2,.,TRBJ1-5,TGTGCCAGCAGCTCTTCTACGGCCTTCAATCAGCCCCAGCATTTT,CASSSSTAFNQPQHF
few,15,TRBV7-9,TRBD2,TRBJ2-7,TGTGCCAGCAGGGGGTGGGGACTAGTGTCCTACGAGCAGTACTTC,CASRGWGLVSYEQYF
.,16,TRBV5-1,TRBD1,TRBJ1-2,TGCGCCAGCAGCTTGGCCGGACAGGGGGCGAGCTATAGCTACACCTTC,CASSLAGQGASYSYTF
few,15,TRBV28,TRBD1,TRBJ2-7,TGTGCCAGCACTCGGCAGGGGGCGCTTTCCTACGAGCAGTACTTC,CASTRQGALSYEQYF
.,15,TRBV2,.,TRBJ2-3,TGTGCCAGCAGTGATGTATTGGGTGGCACGGATACGCAGTATTTT,CASSDVLGGTDTQYF
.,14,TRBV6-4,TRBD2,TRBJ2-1,TGTGCCAGCAGTGTAGCGGGGTCAGGCAATGAGCAGTTCTTC,CASSVAGSGNEQFF